This T cell receptor (beta chain) was obtained from a study of cytomegalovirus exposure and HLA in healthy donors (dated by TCRdb to about 2017). About the study as a whole: In an earlier analysis of 450 to 750 of the donors, 276 Gb of sequence data and approximately 100 million unique TCR beta sequences from about 179 million T cells were reported. About 280 gigabases of sequencing data and around 85 million unique TCR sequences made up an early release that covered around 640 HLA-typed donors. Of the 350 to 450 genotyped donors, about 80% fell in the genetic ancestry cluster associated with self-reported Caucasian donors. The study aimed to test whether signatures of past pathogen exposure could be identified by cataloging public T cell receptors. The T cell repertoires of several hundred subjects were profiled by immunosequencing and related to cytomegalovirus serostatus. Besides the first cohort of more than 650 subjects, a separate validation cohort made up of around 120 different subjects was used. High-throughput TCR immunosequencing, statistical association of individual TCRs with disease status, and machine learning were combined to predict cytomegalovirus infection status. In a later analysis, previously published TCR beta repertoires from roughly 710 donors were re-analyzed and high-resolution HLA genotyping was added so that TCR occurrence patterns could be studied. Rather than drawing on any new phenotypic data, the later analysis identified candidate immune exposures from TCR beta sequences and the way those sequences occurred across donors. An earlier analysis of approximately 580 of the donors used high-throughput TCR beta sequencing to judge whether each TCR beta V gene segment behaved as functional or pseudogenic. Alongside the repertoire data, information on donor age, sex, ethnicity and CMV serostatus was compiled. A later genetic analysis took genome-wide SNP genotypes for about 65% of the 666 donors and used that subset as a discovery cohort. Every discovery cohort repertoire had been produced on one sequencing platform. Both class I and class II loci were covered by HLA typing, at four-digit resolution. Typing coverage varied by locus: about 629-630 donors for A, B, C, DRB1 and DQB1; more than 500 for DQA1; around 610 for DPA1; approximately 470 for DPB1. Roughly 5 DR-DQ haplotypes were handled as single units for association and clustering because linkage in the cohort was strong. Among about 390 genotyped donors of the cohort, an average of around 240,000 unique TCR beta nucleotide sequences were sequenced per donor, roughly 20% of them non-productive. The paper's findings and limits, for the study overall: While some public TCRs were present in many individuals, most TCR sequences turned up only very rarely across donors. In a later analysis, several top co-occurrence clusters were reported to appear linked to parvovirus B19, influenza, CMV and Epstein-Barr virus. In a later analysis, HLA-associated TCR beta chains were found to be more clonally expanded and to have lower generation probabilities than equally common non-associated chains. A later analysis found that TCR association rates varied across HLA loci, with DRB1 alleles showing the most associated TCRs and HLA-C alleles the fewest. The only immune exposure information available for the cohort was CMV serostatus. Compared with the approximately 600-donor mean, donors in an Asian-associated ancestry cluster had fewer N-insertions in productive TCRs, according to a later genetic analysis. Strong co-occurrence of HLA alleles, especially DR and DQ, made assigning TCR associations to individual alleles difficult. The classifier was reported to diagnose cytomegalovirus status with high specificity and sensitivity in both the original cohort and the validation cohort. A group of highly shared sequence variants was considered likely to be a technical artifact of the sequencing pipeline. The authors suggested that the approach could potentially be generalized to other disease states and immunological phenotypes. Only TCR beta chains were sequenced in this cohort, and the absence of alpha or paired-chain data limited detectable features. A further reported finding was that TCR beta sequences accurately predicted the HLA-A and HLA-B alleles for most subjects in the first cohort. Linkage disequilibrium might explain the correlated functional status among segregating V segments, but an unknown experimental factor could not be ruled out. The study gave a list of 150 to 200 TCR beta chains associated with cytomegalovirus. A later analysis found that most CMV-associated TCR beta chains appeared HLA-restricted, with HLA associations seemingly driven largely by CMV exposure. Because counts were too low, about 17 rarely observed V segments, including chromosome 9 orphons, were excluded from the earlier analysis of some 590 of the donors. In a later genetic analysis, a missense DCLRE1C variant was associated with V-gene and J-gene trimming of TCR beta chains, and the association was replicated in an independent cohort. Because HLA typing was unavailable for some donors at each locus, only the typed subset was used in association tests. Presence/absence analyses assumed roughly uniform sequencing depth across donors, an assumption that may not hold. Specific HLA alleles were associated with 16,951 TCR beta sequences at a false discovery rate of 0.05 in a later analysis. In an earlier analysis of roughly 500 of the donors, most TCR beta V segments appeared in productive rearrangements about 87% or about 30% of the time, broadly matching IMGT annotations. A few of the identified cytomegalovirus-associated TCR beta chains were confirmed in vitro to be specific for cytomegalovirus antigens. Because the 87-base-pair reads could not distinguish some IMGT-functional V segments, including TRBV6-2 and TRBV6-3, those segments were excluded.

V is cut by 7 bases and J by 6 bases, and the space between the germline ends is 21 bases. The CDR3 runs 16 amino acids, cysteine and phenylalanine included. Here the CDR3 DNA is all that survives: 48 bases in frame from base 1. CDR1 and CDR2 are drawn from the germline V gene (reference sequence): LNHDA, SQIVND. Receptors were amplified or captured by the immunoSEQ multiplex PCR assay. A mixture of 60 forward primers for TCR Vbeta segments and 13 reverse primers for TCR Jbeta segments was used in the multiplex PCR. Amplification of the CDR3 region of rearranged TCR beta genes was performed with a multiplex PCR assay on genomic DNA. On the Illumina HiSeq System, the amplified TCR beta libraries were sequenced as 87-base-pair reads. Regarding the original processing steps: In a later analysis, some 80 million unique TCR beta chains were counted across the 500 to 850 repertoires, and some 10 million of these chains were shared by at least two donors. Raw reads were error-corrected and collapsed into unique sequences with a nearest-neighbor algorithm that merged closely related sequences to remove PCR and sequencing errors. CDR3 sequences were aligned to IMGT reference sequences to assign V, D and J gene segments. For a sequence to be retained, a match of at least six nucleotides was required to both a V gene segment and a J gene segment. Rearrangements were called productive when the CDR3 lacked stop codons and stayed in frame with V and J; all others were non-productive. CDR3 was defined according to IMGT convention as the region running from the second conserved V-encoded cysteine to the conserved J-encoded phenylalanine. Sequences without an unambiguous match to a single V gene segment were excluded from the earlier analysis of about 640 of the donors. In an earlier analysis of a few hundred of the donors, V segments were called functional above 56.7% productive rearrangements and were called segregating when the between-donor standard deviation exceeded 5%. To diagnose cytomegalovirus status from the catalog of TCR beta chain sequences, a statistical classification framework was built. In a later analysis, V and J genes were assigned by comparing TCR nucleotide sequences against IMGT/GENE-DB human TR gene sequences. Using the TCRdist pipeline, a later analysis assigned CDR3 sequences along with most-parsimonious VDJ recombination scenarios. A later analysis defined each TCR beta chain by its CDR3 amino acid sequence plus V-gene family, and excluded reads lacking a unique V-gene family. A later analysis removed nearly 600 highly shared, low-generation-probability nucleotide sequences to deal with suspected cross-contamination and a sequencing artifact. In a later analysis, a clonal expansion index was calculated for each public chain from normalized within-repertoire ranks of inferred template counts. A later analysis computed generation probabilities with a VDJ recombination model fitted to out-of-frame rearrangements, and checked the results against IGoR. In a later analysis, hypergeometric tests were used to score TCR-TCR, TCR-HLA and TCR-CMV co-occurrence, with a repertoire-size bias correction applied to TCR pairs. To estimate false discovery rates, a later analysis permuted the HLA or CMV assignments 20 times. In a later analysis, co-occurring TCRs were grouped with DBSCAN, and TCRdist sequence similarity was added when clustering was performed within HLA-allele-positive subsets. For co-occurrence clustering, repertoires with fewer than 30,000 or more than 120,000 public chains were excluded, along with several repertoires with anomalous nucleotide sharing. Entries here come from immuneACCESS through TCRdb and include only in-frame sequences with V and J called. Some clones fail to appear in such tables; in the studies checked, an unresolved V gene covers under half of the shortfall, and the cause of the remainder is unknown. V, J and clone size are those of that table, while D and trimming were read from the DNA. This sample comprises about 140,000 clones, roughly three fifths of them detected only once. The ten largest account for approximately 1.7% of the sample.

The cohort was made up of approximately 670 healthy bone marrow donors. All cohort members were sampled while nominally healthy, although unrecorded immune exposures were likely present. The donor was CMV seronegative and belonged to the group of roughly 330 seronegative cohort members. A peripheral blood sample was provided by each donor, and peripheral blood mononuclear cells were used for TCR beta sequencing. Genomic DNA was extracted from the blood cell samples with the Qiagen DNeasy Blood Extraction Kit. In regard to this clone: Its antigen is still unknown. No base qualities exist here, and no much larger clone lies one base off it.

Recombination connected TRBV19 to TRBJ1-4, with a tentative D gene TRBD1 over 5 matching bases. The TCR comes from a male donor in good health and CMV-seronegative. The sample was PBMCs. CDR3 reads: CASTPNRIVVDEKLFF. The DNA reads as follows: TGTGCCAGTACCCCAAACAGGATTGTGGTGGATGAAAAACTGTTTTTT. Reference TRBV19 and TRBJ1-4 proteins supply the regions before and after the CDR3; the full variable domain is: DGGITQSPKYLFRKEGQNVTLSCEQNLNHDAMYWYRQDPGQGLRLIYYSQIVNDFQKGDIAEGYSVSREKKESFPLTVTSAQKNPTAFYLCASTPNRIVVDEKLFFGSGTQLSVL.